This T cell receptor (beta chain) was recovered during a study of identical twins. Study observations and caveats: There was an excess of low generation probability in the out-of-frame alpha sequences that twins shared.

About this clonotype itself: Its antigen remains unidentified.

Germline loops: CDR1 SGHRS, CDR2 YFSETQ. CDR3 length: 14 residues. J lost 9 bases, V lost 0 bases, and 5 bases had no gene match. A single record per CDR3 protein comes from TCRdb applying MiXCR to the 5' RACE reads. This sample has about 920,000 distinct CDR3 sequences, with 9% to 15% found just once. This sample was shared with a second study, whose subject was yellow fever vaccine responses in identical twins. That investigation notes: After vaccination, twins' T cell response reportedly seemed partly convergent, partly personalized.

The source material was PBMCs. The chain combines TRBV5-1 with TRBJ2-1; 8 bases align to TRBD1. This receptor was identified in a woman under 30 in good health. In DNA, the CDR3 is TGCGCCAGCAGCTTGGTGCAGGGGGCCATTGAGCAGTTCTTC. The encoded protein is CASSLVQGAIEQFF.